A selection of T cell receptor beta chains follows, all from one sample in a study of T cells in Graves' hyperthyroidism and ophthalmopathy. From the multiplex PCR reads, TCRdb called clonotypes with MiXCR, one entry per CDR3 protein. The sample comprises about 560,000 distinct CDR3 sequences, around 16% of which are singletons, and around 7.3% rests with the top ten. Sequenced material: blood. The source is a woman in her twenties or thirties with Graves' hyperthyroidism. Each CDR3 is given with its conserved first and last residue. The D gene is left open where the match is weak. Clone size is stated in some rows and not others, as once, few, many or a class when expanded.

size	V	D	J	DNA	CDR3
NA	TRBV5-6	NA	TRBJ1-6	TGTGCCAGCAGCTTGGACGGAGTGTATTATAATTCACCCCTCCACTTT	CASSLDGVYYNSPLHF
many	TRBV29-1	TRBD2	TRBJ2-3	TGCAGCGTTGCCAGACTAGCGGGAGAGGATACGCAGTATTTT	CSVARLAGEDTQYF
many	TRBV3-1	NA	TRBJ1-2	TGTGCCAGCAGCCAAGTAACCGGGACGCTAGACTATGGCTACACCTTC	CASSQVTGTLDYGYTF
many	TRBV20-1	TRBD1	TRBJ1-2	TGCAGTGAACAGGGGTTTAGCTATGGCTACACCTTC	CSEQGFSYGYTF
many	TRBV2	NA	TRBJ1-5	TGTGCCAGCAGTGGTGGGACCGAAAGCAATCAGCCCCAGCATTTT	CASSGGTESNQPQHF
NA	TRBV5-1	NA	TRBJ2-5	TGCGCCAGCAGCTTGGCCGGGCTGTCGGGGGAGACCCGGTACTTC	CASSLAGLSGETRYF
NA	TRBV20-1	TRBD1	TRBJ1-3	TGCAGTGCTGTACCCGGGACAGGCTACTCCTCTGGAAACACCATATATTTT	CSAVPGTGYSSGNTIYF
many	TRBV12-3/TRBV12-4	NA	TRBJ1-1	TGTGCCAGCACCCTGGGCACTGAAGCTTTCTTT	CASTLGTEAFF
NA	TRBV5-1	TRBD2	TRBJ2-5	TGCGCCAGCAGCTGGGGATACTTAGCGGGAGGAGAAGAGACCCAGTACTTC	CASSWGYLAGGEETQYF
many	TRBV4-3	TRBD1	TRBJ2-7	TGCGCCAGCAGCCCGGGGACAGGGCACTACGAGCAGTACTTC	CASSPGTGHYEQYF
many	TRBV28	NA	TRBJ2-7	TGTGCCAGGCCGGACGACTCAGGGATTTCCTACGAGCAGTACTTC	CARPDDSGISYEQYF
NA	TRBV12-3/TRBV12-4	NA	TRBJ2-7	TGTGCCAGCTCCGCGTATCAGGTTCGAGGGGAGCAGTACTTC	CASSAYQVRGEQYF
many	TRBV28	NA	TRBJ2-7	TGTGCCAGCAGATTGGCCGGGACCTTGGGATACGAGCAGTACTTC	CASRLAGTLGYEQYF
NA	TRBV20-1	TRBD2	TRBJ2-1	TGCAGTGCTATACTGACTAGCGGGAGCAATGAGCAGTTCTTC	CSAILTSGSNEQFF
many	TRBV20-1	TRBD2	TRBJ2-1	TGCAGTGCTAGTGCGGGAGGATGGGATGAGCAGTTCTTC	CSASAGGWDEQFF
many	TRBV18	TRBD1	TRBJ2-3	TGTGCCAGCTCACCACCGGGACAGATCACAGATACGCAGTATTTT	CASSPPGQITDTQYF
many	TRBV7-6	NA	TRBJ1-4	TGTGCCAGCAGCTTAGGTGGAGGGGAAGAAAAACTGTTTTTT	CASSLGGGEEKLFF
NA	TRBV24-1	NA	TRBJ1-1	TGTGCCACCAGTGATTTGACAGCTAACCCAACGCCTGAAGCTTTCTTT	CATSDLTANPTPEAFF
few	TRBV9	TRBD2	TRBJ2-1	TGTGCCAGCAGCGCACTAGCGGGGGGGGGGGGTGAGCAGTTCTTC	CASSALAGGGGEQFF
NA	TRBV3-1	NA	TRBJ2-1	TGTGCCAGCAGCCAAGTTGGGTTAACAGGTGGGGATGAGCAGTTCTTC	CASSQVGLTGGDEQFF
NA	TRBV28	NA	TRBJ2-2	TGTGCCAGCAGTTTATCCGGGACCAACACCGGGGAGCTGTTTTTT	CASSLSGTNTGELFF
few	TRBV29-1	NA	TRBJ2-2	TGCAGCGTTGCCCTCGGTGGACAGCTGTTTTTT	CSVALGGQLFF
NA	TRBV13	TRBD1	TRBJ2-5	TGTGCCAGCAGCCAGGGACAGGGGTATGTGTACTTC	CASSQGQGYVYF
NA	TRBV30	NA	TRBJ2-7	TGTGCCTGGAGATCTCACAGCTCCTACGAGCAGTACTTC	CAWRSHSSYEQYF
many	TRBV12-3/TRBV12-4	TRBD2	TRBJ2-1	TGTGCCAGCAGCGGTGAGCGGGAGGGATACAATGAGCAGTTCTTC	CASSGEREGYNEQFF
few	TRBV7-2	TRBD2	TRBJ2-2	TGTGCCAGCAGCCAACCGGGACTACACACCGGGGAGCTGTTTTTT	CASSQPGLHTGELFF
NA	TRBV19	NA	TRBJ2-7	TGTGCCAGTAGTATGGCGGTTAGCTCCTACGAGCAGTACTTC	CASSMAVSSYEQYF
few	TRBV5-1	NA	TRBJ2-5	TGCGCCAGCACCCGAAGGGGGGACGTACAAGAGACCCAGTACTTC	CASTRRGDVQETQYF
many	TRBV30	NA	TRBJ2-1	TGTGCCTGGAGTGTTGGGTTGGTAGGGCACAATGAGCAGTTCTTC	CAWSVGLVGHNEQFF
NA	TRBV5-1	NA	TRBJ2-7	TGCGCCAGCCGACAGGGAGCGGGAAACTACGAGCAGTACTTC	CASRQGAGNYEQYF
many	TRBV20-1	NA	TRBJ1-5	TGCAGTGCTAGCGGACTATTCGGCAATCAGCCCCAGCATTTT	CSASGLFGNQPQHF
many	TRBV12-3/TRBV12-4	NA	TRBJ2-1	TGTGCCAGCAGTCCCCGGGACTTCTACAATGAGCAGTTCTTC	CASSPRDFYNEQFF
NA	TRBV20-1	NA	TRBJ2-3	TGCAGTGCTATCTCCCTAGCAGGGTCAGATACGCAGTATTTT	CSAISLAGSDTQYF
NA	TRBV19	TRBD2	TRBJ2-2	TGTGCCAGTAGCAGGCTAGCGGCTACCGCGAACACCGGGGAGCTGTTTTTT	CASSRLAATANTGELFF